This T cell receptor beta chain was observed in a study of cytomegalovirus exposure and HLA in healthy donors. It was with 60 Vbeta and 13 Jbeta primers that the PCR ran. The protocol was immunoSEQ multiplex PCR, while the TCRdb copy is restricted to in-frame clones and leaves out a portion. Listed are fewer than 85,000 clones; 3.8% falls within the top ten. Trimming took off 0 bases at V and 1 base at J, with 11 bases between the two ends. Germline V gene data show CDR1 as SGDLS and CDR2 as YYNGEE. This CDR3 contains 16 residues. The clonotype comes from a female donor in good health and CMV-seropositive. Sequencing was done on a sample of PBMCs. J is TRBJ2-4 and V is TRBV9, with a possible D match to TRBD1 (5 bases). In nucleotides, the CDR3 is TGTGCCAGCAGCGTAGAGCTGTCAGGGGCCAAAAACATTCAGTACTTC. Translating it yields CASSVELSGAKNIQYF. Using reference TRBV9 and TRBJ2-4 for the parts outside the CDR3, the full variable domain is DSGVTQTPKHLITATGQRVTLRCSPRSGDLSVYWYQQSLDQGLQFLIQYYNGEERAKGNILERFSAQQFPDLHSELNLSSLELGDSALYFCASSVELSGAKNIQYFGAGTRLSVL.